These T cell receptor beta chains were read from a single sample in a study of Tregs in tolerant kidney transplant recipients. The assay was immunoSEQ multiplex PCR, and TCRdb's table has in-frame clones only and misses some. The profile shows more than 60,000 clones, 70% to 90% of them singletons. This sample comprised Tregs from blood, obtained before the transplant. The receptors derive from a human donor who received a combined kidney and bone marrow transplant. CDR3s include the opening cysteine and the closing phenylalanine or tryptophan. The D gene is left open where the match is weak. Size is omitted from some rows. Given values are once, few, many or a class for expanded clones.

abundance	v_gene	j_gene	d_gene	CDR3aa	CDR3nt
once	TRBV29-1	TRBJ1-1	-	CSVYPSQGTEAFF	TGCAGCGTCTACCCTTCACAGGGCACCGAAGCTTTCTTT
-	TRBV10-3	TRBJ1-2	TRBD1	CAISESSPGQVSYGYTF	TGTGCCATCAGTGAGTCGAGTCCGGGACAGGTCTCCTATGGCTACACCTTC
-	TRBV19	TRBJ1-5	TRBD1	CASTFGQGAQPQHF	TGTGCCAGTACCTTCGGACAGGGGGCCCAGCCCCAGCATTTT
-	TRBV6-6	TRBJ2-7	TRBD1	CASSQPRTGSYEQYF	TGTGCCAGCAGTCAACCCCGGACAGGCTCCTACGAGCAGTACTTC
-	TRBV5-1	TRBJ2-7	-	CASSLGPTYEQYF	TGCGCCAGCAGCTTGGGACCGACCTACGAGCAGTACTTC
-	TRBV28	TRBJ1-1	TRBD1	CASSLPNGQGAAEAFF	TGTGCCAGCAGTTTACCCAACGGACAGGGGGCGGCTGAAGCTTTCTTT
-	TRBV21-1	TRBJ2-2	-	CASSNGLAGVATGELFF	TGTGCCAGCAGCAACGGACTAGCGGGAGTAGCTACCGGGGAGCTGTTTTTT
-	TRBV4-1	TRBJ1-2	-	CASSPPGINYGYTF	TGCGCCAGCAGCCCCCCTGGGATTAACTATGGCTACACCTTC
-	TRBV15	TRBJ2-5	TRBD1	CATSPGQGQETQYF	TGTGCCACCAGCCCGGGACAGGGGCAGGAGACCCAGTACTTC
few	TRBV28	TRBJ2-1	-	CASSDSGAYNEQFF	TGTGCCAGCAGCGACTCGGGGGCTTACAATGAGCAGTTCTTC
-	TRBV27	TRBJ2-7	-	CASSLGTSPYEQYF	TGTGCCAGCAGTTTAGGGACTTCACCCTACGAGCAGTACTTC
-	TRBV6-5	TRBJ1-2	-	CASSEQAAFYGYTF	TGTGCCAGCAGTGAACAGGCAGCTTTCTATGGCTACACCTTC
few	TRBV28	TRBJ1-2	-	CASSNYGYTF	TGTGCCAGCAGTAACTATGGCTACACCTTC
-	TRBV27	TRBJ1-2	-	CASSFASRVATEGYTF	TGTGCCAGCAGTTTCGCCAGCAGGGTCGCGACGGAGGGCTACACCTTC
-	TRBV28	TRBJ1-1	-	CASKVSPRNTEAFF	TGTGCCAGCAAGGTCTCCCCAAGGAACACTGAAGCTTTCTTT
-	TRBV28	TRBJ1-1	-	CASKRGANTEAFF	TGTGCCAGCAAGAGAGGGGCGAACACTGAAGCTTTCTTT
-	TRBV27	TRBJ2-3	-	CASSLQRKGVSTDTQYF	TGTGCCAGCAGCCTTCAGCGGAAGGGAGTTAGCACAGATACGCAGTATTTT
-	TRBV2	TRBJ1-3	-	CASTPRTHISGNTIYF	TGTGCCAGCACCCCCCGGACACACATCTCTGGAAACACCATATATTTT
-	TRBV5-1	TRBJ1-1	-	CASSAGGRGNTEAFF	TGCGCCAGCAGCGCGGGGGGAAGAGGAAACACTGAAGCTTTCTTT
few	TRBV2	TRBJ2-2	-	CASSADSYYTGELFF	TGTGCCAGCAGCGCAGACTCTTACTACACCGGGGAGCTGTTTTTT
-	TRBV20-1	TRBJ1-3	-	CSAADADTIYF	TGCAGTGCCGCAGACGCAGACACCATATATTTT
-	TRBV6-5	TRBJ2-4	-	CASSPALMSGIQYF	TGTGCCAGCAGTCCCGCGTTAATGTCAGGCATTCAGTACTTC
-	TRBV18	TRBJ2-7	-	CASSPIVSGLSYEQYF	TGTGCCAGCTCACCAATCGTTTCAGGGTTATCCTACGAGCAGTACTTC
-	TRBV19	TRBJ2-4	-	CASSIRAVAKNIQYF	TGTGCCAGTAGTATCAGGGCGGTAGCCAAAAACATTCAGTACTTC
-	TRBV7-9	TRBJ2-3	TRBD2	CASSGPSGRAGTDTQYF	TGTGCCAGCAGCGGGCCTAGCGGGAGGGCCGGGACAGATACGCAGTATTTT
-	TRBV6-1	TRBJ1-1	-	CASGAREGTEAFF	TGTGCCAGCGGTGCTCGGGAGGGGACTGAAGCTTTCTTT
-	TRBV6-5	TRBJ1-1	TRBD1	CASRGTAMNTEAFF	TGTGCCAGCAGGGGGACAGCCATGAACACTGAAGCTTTCTTT
-	TRBV30	TRBJ1-1	-	CAWTVHTEAFF	TGTGCCTGGACTGTACACACTGAAGCTTTCTTT
-	TRBV18	TRBJ2-1	TRBD2	CASSARLAADNEQFF	TGTGCCAGCTCAGCTCGACTAGCGGCAGACAATGAGCAGTTCTTC
-	TRBV7-8	TRBJ1-1	-	CASSLRASNTEAFF	TGTGCCAGCAGCTTAAGGGCGTCTAACACTGAAGCTTTCTTT
-	TRBV29-1	TRBJ2-1	TRBD1	CSFRDRAYNEQFF	TGCAGCTTCCGGGACAGGGCCTACAATGAGCAGTTCTTC
-	TRBV7-9	TRBJ2-7	-	CASSPGPFNDEQYF	TGTGCCAGCAGCCCTGGGCCATTTAACGACGAGCAGTACTTC
once	TRBV5-4	TRBJ2-5	-	CASTLPGAQETQYF	TGTGCCAGCACCCTTCCGGGGGCCCAAGAGACCCAGTACTTC
-	TRBV11-2	TRBJ2-7	-	CASSSRWGKRSEQYF	TGTGCCAGCAGCTCCCGTTGGGGTAAGCGGTCCGAGCAGTACTTC
few	TRBV9	TRBJ2-5	TRBD1	CASSARTGRETQYF	TGTGCCAGCAGCGCAAGGACAGGAAGGGAGACCCAGTACTTC
-	TRBV7-9	TRBJ2-3	-	CASSLEGQTDTQYF	TGTGCCAGCAGCTTAGAGGGCCAGACAGATACGCAGTATTTT
-	TRBV4-2	TRBJ2-1	-	CASSLVGDNEQFF	TGTGCCAGCAGCCTGGTGGGGGACAATGAGCAGTTCTTC
-	TRBV7-9	TRBJ1-4	TRBD1	CASSLTGDEKLFF	TGTGCCAGCAGCTTGACAGGGGATGAAAAACTGTTTTTT
-	TRBV6-4	TRBJ1-5	-	CASRTWRNQPQHF	TGTGCCAGCAGGACTTGGCGCAATCAGCCCCAGCATTTT
once	TRBV6-6	TRBJ2-7	TRBD2	CASSPIAGAYEQYF	TGTGCCAGCAGCCCCATAGCGGGAGCCTACGAGCAGTACTTC
-	TRBV7-9	TRBJ2-2	TRBD1	CASSAGQGTGELFF	TGTGCCAGCAGCGCCGGACAGGGGACCGGGGAGCTGTTTTTT
-	TRBV10-2	TRBJ1-5	-	CARPAEAGGQPQHF	TGCGCCCGGCCAGCGGAGGCCGGCGGTCAGCCCCAGCATTTT
-	TRBV6-1	TRBJ1-2	-	CASSEATVGVYGYTF	TGTGCCAGCAGTGAAGCGACGGTAGGCGTCTATGGCTACACCTTC
once	TRBV6-5	TRBJ1-1	TRBD1	CASSYSGGTEAFF	TGTGCCAGCAGTTACTCAGGGGGCACCGAAGCTTTCTTT
-	TRBV6-6	TRBJ1-1	-	CASSRTRDKAFF	TGTGCCAGCAGTCGTACCCGGGACAAAGCTTTCTTT
-	TRBV9	TRBJ2-2	-	CASSVLPSPNTGELFF	TGTGCCAGCAGCGTCCTTCCGTCCCCCAACACCGGGGAGCTGTTTTTT
-	TRBV7-8	TRBJ2-7	-	CASSSRPSYEQYF	TGTGCCAGCAGCTCGCGCCCCTCCTACGAGCAGTACTTC
-	TRBV19	TRBJ1-5	-	CASSPRGGGNQPQHF	TGTGCCAGTAGTCCCCGGGGGGGAGGCAATCAGCCCCAGCATTTT
once	TRBV5-6	TRBJ1-6	-	CASRDSNSPLHF	TGTGCCAGCCGGGACTCCAACTCACCCCTCCACTTT
-	TRBV2	TRBJ2-3	-	CASSKYTDTQYF	TGTGCCAGCAGTAAATACACAGATACGCAGTATTTT
-	TRBV19	TRBJ1-1	TRBD1	CASEGAGGTEAFF	TGTGCCAGTGAGGGGGCGGGGGGTACTGAAGCTTTCTTT
-	TRBV6-5	TRBJ1-2	-	CASSYSSGGVGYTF	TGTGCCAGCAGTTACTCATCCGGGGGGGTTGGCTACACCTTC